The TCR beta chain under discussion was sequenced for a study of control samples from healthy donors and cancer patients. The CDR3 consists of 18 residues. Germline V gene data show CDR1 as LGHDT and CDR2 as YNNKEL (reference sequence). Trimming removed 0 bases from V and 3 bases from J; junction bases left unmatched: 11. This clone has a handful of counts. Measured with immunoSEQ multiplex PCR; TCRdb has only the in-frame clones, and not every one. The sample lists 85,000 to 90,000 clones, around 90% occurring once. Sequencing input: PBMCs. The clonotype originates from a woman between 45 and 65 years old with colorectal cancer. The rearrangement uses TRBV3-1 (or the pseudogene TRBV3-2) and TRBJ2-3; 8 positions match TRBD1. The CDR3 DNA sequence: TGTGCCAGCAGCCAAGATGAGTGGGGACAGGAGGGGACAGATACGCAGTATTTT. The encoded protein is CASSQDEWGQEGTDTQYF.